The 27 T cell receptor beta chains below were found in one sample sequenced in a study of OX40 agonist ivuxolimab in advanced cancers. Assay: immunoSEQ multiplex PCR; the TCRdb copy retains only in-frame clones and omits some. The profile shows about 70,000 clones, about 85% of them singletons. Sequencing used CD4+ or CD8+ T cells sorted from blood, obtained in a trial of the OX40 agonist ivuxolimab. The receptor set was obtained from an adult with an advanced solid tumor such as melanoma, head and neck, liver or kidney cancer.

The J gene is TRBJ2-5, the V gene TRBV5-1; D gene uncertain. TRBJ2-7 matches the DNA end more closely, so the J call is doubtful. CDR1 SGHRS and CDR2 YFSETQ come from the germline V gene. This CDR3 is built from 13 residues. CDR3 amino acids: CASRIEQTYEQYF. The CDR3, as DNA: TGCGCCAGCAGGATAGAACAGACCTACGAGCAGTACTTC.

The rearrangement links TRBV21-1 to TRBJ2-5; the table calls TRBD1, which could not be checked here. TRBV21-1 is a known pseudogene. This CDR3 contains 14 residues. The CDR3 region has the DNA TGTGCCAGCAGCAAAGAGGGGCTACAAGAGACCCAGTACTTC. Translated: CASSKEGLQETQYF.

The chain recombines TRBV6-6 with TRBJ1-2; no reliable D call. Between the trimmed V and J ends, which lost 4 bases and 2 bases, there was a span of 2 bases. The CDR3 spans 11 residues. Germline CDR1 MNHNY, CDR2 SVGAGI (reference sequence). The CDR3 protein is CASSSNYGYTF. CDR3 DNA sequence: TGTGCCAGCAGTTCCAACTATGGCTACACCTTC.

V is TRBV7-9 and J is TRBJ1-2; 9 bases line up with TRBD1. The germline gives CDR1 SEHNR, CDR2 FQNEAQ (reference sequence). V was clipped by 1 base and J by 4 bases; unmatched bases: 7. The CDR3 sequence is 16 residues long. CDR3 amino acids: CASSLGSGTGSYGYTF. In DNA, the CDR3 is TGTGCCAGCAGCTTAGGTTCTGGGACAGGGTCCTATGGCTACACCTTC. Full variable domain (rest looked up from reference TRBV7-9 and TRBJ1-2): DTGVSQNPRHKITKRGQNVTFRCDPISEHNRLYWYRQTLGQGPEFLTYFQNEAQLEKSRLLSDRFSAERPKGSFSTLEIQRTEQGDSAMYLCASSLGSGTGSYGYTFGSGTRLTVV.

This clone occurred a few times. The chain couples TRBV19 to TRBJ1-1; the match to TRBD1 covers 9 bases. CDR1 and CDR2 from the germline V gene are LNHDA and SQIVND (reference sequence). The CDR3 runs to 14 residues. V shed 6 bases, J shed 6 bases, and the junction held 8 bases outside the gene matches. The CDR3 DNA follows: TGTGCCAGTAGCGCCTCTACAGGGGGCTCTGAAGCTTTCTTT. This codes for CASSASTGGSEAFF.

This chain connects TRBV7-8 to TRBJ2-7; D possibly corresponds to TRBD2 (5 bases). V dropped 2 bases and J dropped 2 bases, with 13 bases sitting between them. Germline values: CDR1 SGHVS, CDR2 FQNEAQ. The CDR3 runs 15 residues. CDR3 coding DNA: TGTGCCAGCAGCTTAACGCGGGCAGCTCCCTACGAGCAGTACTTC. Translated, it gives CASSLTRAAPYEQYF.

The J gene is TRBJ1-3, the V gene TRBV6-5; D is uncertain. The V and J ends lost 6 bases and 4 bases respectively, with 13 bases between them. The length of the CDR3 is 14 residues. In germline, CDR1 is MNHEY, CDR2 SVGAGI. The CDR3 reads CASSLIPVGNTIYF. The CDR3 coding sequence is TGTGCCAGCAGCCTTATCCCAGTGGGAAACACCATATATTTT.

This chain connects TRBV27 to TRBJ1-3; D is ambiguous. Trimming pared 4 bases from V and 1 base from J, leaving 8 bases between. The CDR3 length is 14 residues. Germline-derived CDR1 and CDR2 are MNHEY and SMNVEV (reference sequence). CDR3 bases: TGTGCCAGCAGTTACGGAAGATCTGGAAACACCATATATTTT. This sequence encodes CASSYGRSGNTIYF.

The genes are TRBV7-8 and TRBJ2-5; D is perhaps TRBD2 (6 bases). Germline V gene data show CDR1 as SGHVS and CDR2 as FQNEAQ. The V and J ends lost 6 bases and 3 bases respectively, with 14 bases between them. This CDR3 has 14 amino acids. CDR3 residues: CASSPRPGEETQYF. DNA of the CDR3: TGTGCCAGCAGTCCGAGACCGGGAGAAGAGACCCAGTACTTC. The entire variable domain, with the rest obtained from reference TRBV7-8 and TRBJ2-5, is as follows: GAGVSQSPRYKVAKRGQDVALRCDPISGHVSLFWYQQALGQGPEFLTYFQNEAQLDKSGLPSDRFFAERPEGSVSTLKIQRTQQEDSAVYLCASSPRPGEETQYFGPGTRLLVL.

V is TRBV27 and J is TRBJ2-7, with 12 nucleotides matching TRBD2. V shed 5 bases, J shed 7 bases, and the junction held 9 bases outside the gene matches. CDR1 and CDR2 from the germline V gene are MNHEY and SMNVEV (reference sequence). The CDR3 sequence is 15 residues long. The CDR3: CASSSGLAGPGEQYF. The CDR3 DNA follows: TGTGCCAGCAGTAGCGGACTAGCGGGACCCGGGGAGCAGTACTTC.

This clone was counted a single time. The chain carries TRBV4-1 and TRBJ1-1; perhaps TRBD1 as D (5 bases). The CDR3 loop spans 15 amino acids. V shed 2 bases and J shed 1 base, with 11 bases lying between them. Germline V lookup: CDR1 MGHRA, CDR2 YSYEKL. CDR3 region: CASSQQGLGNTEAFF. In DNA, the CDR3 is TGCGCCAGCAGCCAACAGGGCCTTGGGAACACTGAAGCTTTCTTT.

The chain's CDR3 is CASSPPNRGRGGNQPQHF. In DNA form, the CDR3 reads TGTGCCAGCTCACCACCAAATAGAGGCAGGGGGGGCAATCAGCCCCAGCATTTT. The chain is built from TRBV18 and TRBJ1-5; 7 nucleotides agree with TRBD1. Trimming removed 0 bases from V and 2 bases from J; junction bases left unmatched: 10. The V gene's germline CDR1 is KGHSH and CDR2 LQKENI. The CDR3 sequence is 18 residues long.

The chain employs TRBV19 and TRBJ2-2; D remains unclear. This CDR3 is built from 14 residues. V dropped 10 bases and J dropped 1 base, with 13 bases sitting between them. Germline CDR1 LNHDA, CDR2 SQIVND (reference sequence). DNA for the CDR3: TGTGCCACTAAGTGGAAAGGGAACACCGGGGAGCTGTTTTTT. Its translation is CATKWKGNTGELFF.

This clone was counted only a few times. The chain has TRBV5-4 and TRBJ1-1; 7 nucleotides line up with TRBD1. CDR1 and CDR2 from the germline V gene are SGHNT and YYREEE (reference sequence). The V gene end was trimmed by 1 base and the J gene end by 0 bases; junction bases not matched to a gene: 6. The length of the CDR3 is 16 residues. The CDR3 spells CASSLILGQMNTEAFF. CDR3 in DNA: TGTGCCAGCAGCTTGATCTTGGGACAGATGAACACTGAAGCTTTCTTT. The variable domain in full, with the rest retrieved from reference TRBV5-4 and TRBJ1-1, is ETGVTQSPTHLIKTRGQQVTLRCSSQSGHNTVSWYQQALGQGPQFIFQYYREEENGRGNFPPRFSGLQFPNYSSELNVNALELDDSALYLCASSLILGQMNTEAFFGQGTRLTVV.

The rearrangement joins TRBV7-8 to TRBJ2-1, with D tentatively TRBD1 (5 bases). CDR1 and CDR2 from the germline V gene are SGHVS and FQNEAQ. Trimming stripped 4 bases from V and 2 bases from J, with 12 bases between. The CDR3 runs to 15 residues. The CDR3 DNA is TGTGCCAGCAGCTGGACAAGGGTCCCCTACAATGAGCAGTTCTTC. Translated: CASSWTRVPYNEQFF.

Only a few counts were recorded for this clone. The chain is built from TRBV6-6 and TRBJ1-3, with a possible D match to TRBD1 (5 bases). Trimming took off 6 bases at V and 4 bases at J, with 13 bases between the two ends. This CDR3 is 14 amino acids long. Germline V gives CDR1 MNHNY, CDR2 SVGAGI (reference sequence). Here the CDR3 reads CASSLSGRGNTIYF. The CDR3, as DNA: TGTGCCAGCAGCCTCTCGGGGCGAGGAAACACCATATATTTT.

The rearrangement joins TRBV7-2 to TRBJ2-3, with D possibly being TRBD2 (5 bases). Germline lookup yields CDR1 SGHTA and CDR2 FQGNSA. Trimming left V 2 bases short and J 4 bases short, with 7 bases between. The CDR3 totals 13 residues. CDR3 protein: CASSLREADTQYF. As DNA, the CDR3 is TGTGCCAGCAGCTTACGGGAAGCAGATACGCAGTATTTT.

The chain recombines TRBV5-1 with TRBJ2-1; TRBD2 matches 8 bases. There are 17 residues in the CDR3. V was pared by 2 bases and J by 0 bases, with 7 bases of the junction left unmatched. Germline V gene sequence: CDR1 SGHRS, CDR2 YFSETQ. CDR3 in DNA: TGCGCCAGCAGCTTCGGACTAGCCGATAGCTCCTACAATGAGCAGTTCTTC. Translation gives CASSFGLADSSYNEQFF.

The chain is built from TRBV7-9 and TRBJ2-1, with 7 bases fitting TRBD1. The ends lost 8 bases at V and 9 bases at J; junction bases unmatched: 4. Germline V gene data show CDR1 as SEHNR and CDR2 as FQNEAQ (reference sequence). The CDR3 length is 11 residues. The CDR3 DNA follows: TGTGCCAGCCTGAAGGGGGCTGAGCAGTTCTTC. This sequence encodes CASLKGAEQFF.

The chain combines TRBV5-4 with TRBJ1-1, with 7 bases matching TRBD1. Germline loops: CDR1 SGHNT, CDR2 YYREEE (reference sequence). The CDR3 consists of 11 residues. V was clipped by 9 bases and J by 5 bases; unmatched bases: 4. CDR3 DNA sequence: TGTGCCACCCAGGGGGAGACTGAAGCTTTCTTT. Protein product: CATQGETEAFF.

V usage is TRBV9 and J usage is TRBJ2-3; no definite D call. Germline loops: CDR1 SGDLS, CDR2 YYNGEE. V gave up 0 bases and J gave up 4 bases, with 6 bases separating them. The CDR3 covers 13 residues. CDR3 sequence reads: CASSVAIADTQYF. In DNA form, the CDR3 reads TGTGCCAGCAGCGTAGCTATCGCAGATACGCAGTATTTT.

The chain uses TRBV7-2 and TRBJ2-3, with D perhaps being TRBD1 or TRBD2 (6 bases each). The CDR3 is 14 amino acids. Germline V gives CDR1 SGHTA, CDR2 FQGNSA. The germline V and J ends were trimmed by 0 bases and 7 bases, with 11 bases remaining between them. CDR3 amino acids: CASSLAGGPNTQYF. The CDR3 DNA is TGTGCCAGCAGCTTAGCTGGGGGGCCGAATACGCAGTATTTT.

J is TRBJ1-6 and V is TRBV5-1; D is perhaps TRBD1 (5 bases). Per germline, CDR1 SGHRS and CDR2 YFSETQ. There are 17 residues in the CDR3. The V gene lost 1 base and the J gene lost 9 bases, with 20 bases spanning the gap. The CDR3 sequence: CASSLYPGTSGISPLHF. Written as DNA, the CDR3 is TGCGCCAGCAGCTTGTATCCGGGGACCTCAGGGATTTCACCCCTCCACTTT. Full variable domain (rest looked up from reference TRBV5-1 and TRBJ1-6): KAGVTQTPRYLIKTRGQQVTLSCSPISGHRSVSWYQQTPGQGLQFLFEYFSETQRNKGNFPGRFSGRQFSNSRSEMNVSTLELGDSALYLCASSLYPGTSGISPLHFGNGTRLTVT.

The rearrangement joins TRBV5-1 to TRBJ2-7, with D unresolved. Germline V gene data show CDR1 as SGHRS and CDR2 as YFSETQ. The CDR3 has 13 amino acids. Between the trimmed V and J ends, which lost 0 bases and 3 bases, there was a span of 7 bases. In nucleotides, the CDR3 is TGCGCCAGCAGCTTGGACGGCAACTACGAGCAGTACTTC. Residues: CASSLDGNYEQYF.

The rearrangement uses TRBV7-3 and TRBJ2-1; 8 bases are a match to TRBD1. This CDR3 contains 13 residues. Trimming cost V 5 bases and J 4 bases; bases outside gene matches: 1. Germline-derived CDR1 and CDR2 are SGHTA and FQGTGA. The CDR3 bases are TGTGCCAGCAGCCGGGACAGGTACAATGAGCAGTTCTTC. Translated, it gives CASSRDRYNEQFF.

The J gene is TRBJ1-1, the V gene TRBV29-1; 9 positions agree with TRBD1. This CDR3 has 13 residues. V shed 7 bases, J shed 3 bases, and the junction held 6 bases outside the gene matches. Germline V lookup: CDR1 SQVTM, CDR2 ANQGSEA. The CDR3: CSAGTGMDTEAFF. The CDR3 DNA reads as TGCAGCGCCGGGACAGGGATGGACACTGAAGCTTTCTTT.

This clone came up a few times. V is TRBV10-2 and J is TRBJ2-7; D gene ambiguous. The CDR3 is made up of 14 amino acids. V lost 3 bases, J lost 2 bases, and 11 bases lay in between. CDR1 is WSHSY and CDR2 is SAAADI in the germline V gene. CDR3 protein: CASSDPLRAYEQYF. The CDR3 region has the DNA TGCGCCAGCAGTGATCCTCTTAGGGCCTACGAGCAGTACTTC.